The 28 T cell receptor beta chains reported below all come from one sample, sequenced in a study of T cell repertoires in cytomegalovirus infection. One entry per CDR3 protein, called by TCRdb with MiXCR from the reads. The sample carries roughly 920,000 distinct CDR3 sequences, 31% recorded once. No cognate antigen is known for these TCRs. The input for sequencing was cultured CD8+ T cells from PBMCs, taken from culture after CMV antigen stimulation. The receptors come from a human donor in good health (CMV status not recorded). Some clones in this sample may be carry-over from other donors' samples.

The chain uses TRBV9 and TRBJ2-1; D unresolved. Germline values: CDR1 SGDLS, CDR2 YYNGEE. Trimming removed 1 base at V and 4 bases at J, with 12 bases between. This CDR3 is 15 amino acids long. The CDR3 reads CASSVSGIGYNEQFF. The CDR3 DNA follows: TGTGCCAGCAGCGTAAGTGGAATTGGGTACAATGAGCAGTTCTTC.

This clonotype appeared many times. The chain has TRBV12-3 or TRBV12-4 and TRBJ2-1; either TRBD1 or TRBD2 may supply D (5 bases each). The V and J ends lost 3 bases and 0 bases respectively, with 12 bases between them. The CDR3 spans 16 residues. The CDR3 protein is CASSFGTSRSYNEQFF. CDR3 nucleotide sequence: TGTGCCAGCAGTTTTGGGACCTCCCGCTCCTACAATGAGCAGTTCTTC.

This clonotype was counted only a few times. The rearrangement joins TRBV7-6 to TRBJ2-2; D remains unclear. Germline CDR1 reads SGHVS; CDR2 reads FNYEAQ. This CDR3 contains 16 residues. Trimming took off 2 bases at V and 7 bases at J, with 17 bases between the two ends. The CDR3, as DNA: TGTGCCAGCAGCTTATTAGTAGGGATAAACGACGGGGAGCTGTTTTTT. Residues: CASSLLVGINDGELFF. Full variable domain (outside the CDR3, taken from reference TRBV7-6 and TRBJ2-2): GAGVSQSPRYKVTKRGQDVALRCDPISGHVSLYWYRQALGQGPEFLTYFNYEAQQDKSGLPNDRFSAERPEGSISTLTIQRTEQRDSAMYRCASSLLVGINDGELFFGEGSRLTVL.

The genes are TRBV15 and TRBJ2-1, with D possibly TRBD1 on 6 matching bases. The CDR3 is made up of 14 amino acids. The ends were cut back, 3 bases at V and 12 bases at J, with 18 bases in the middle. Germline CDR1 LNHNV, CDR2 YYDKDF (reference sequence). CDR3: CATSSQDSLHGQFF. The CDR3 bases are TGTGCCACCAGCAGCCAGGACAGTCTCCATGGGCAGTTCTTC. Variable domain in full (rest from reference TRBV15 and TRBJ2-1): DAMVIQNPRYQVTQFGKPVTLSCSQTLNHNVMYWYQQKSSQAPKLLFHYYDKDFNNEADTPDNFQSRRPNTSFCFLDIRSPGLGDTAMYLCATSSQDSLHGQFFGPGTRLTVL.

This clonotype has just one count. The chain joins TRBV6-6 to TRBJ2-7; 7 nucleotides agree with TRBD1. In germline, CDR1 is MNHNY, CDR2 SVGAGI (reference sequence). The junction had 4 bases not matched to a gene; V was cut back by 1 base and J by 4 bases. This CDR3 has 14 amino acids. The CDR3 bases are TGTGCCAGCAGTTACTTAGACAGGGCGTACGAGCAGTACTTC. Residues: CASSYLDRAYEQYF.

The chain joins TRBV7-9 to TRBJ1-5, with a tentative D call TRBD1 (5 bases). The CDR3 covers 15 residues. V shed 3 bases and J shed 6 bases, with 15 bases lying between them. The germline gives CDR1 SEHNR, CDR2 FQNEAQ (reference sequence). Written as DNA, the CDR3 is TGTGCCAGCAGCTTTGGACAATACGGTCTTCAGCCCCAGCATTTT. Its translation is CASSFGQYGLQPQHF.

The chain is built from TRBV6-5 and TRBJ2-2, with a tentative D call TRBD1 (6 bases). CDR1 MNHEY and CDR2 SVGAGI come from the germline V gene. Trimming removed 7 bases from V and 7 bases from J, with 16 bases in between. The CDR3 length is 14 residues. CDR3 in DNA: TGTGCCAGCAATCCAACAGGGTCGAACGGGGAGCTGTTTTTT. Translating gives CASNPTGSNGELFF.

V gene TRBV14 combines with J gene TRBJ1-1, with D perhaps TRBD1 (5 bases). There are 15 residues in the CDR3. Trimming took off 1 base at V and 0 bases at J, with 9 bases between the two ends. CDR1 is SGHDN and CDR2 is FVKESK in the germline V gene. CDR3 protein: CASSQGGGVNTEAFF. The CDR3 nucleotides are TGTGCCAGCAGCCAAGGTGGAGGGGTGAACACTGAAGCTTTCTTT.

The chain recombines TRBV19 with TRBJ2-1; D possibly corresponds to TRBD1 (6 bases). Germline V gives CDR1 LNHDA, CDR2 SQIVND (reference sequence). The CDR3 loop spans 15 amino acids. Trimming cost V 3 bases and J 4 bases, with 13 bases left between them. In nucleotides, the CDR3 is TGTGCCAGTAGTATTGGGGGCCTGAGGTACAATGAGCAGTTCTTC. Translation: CASSIGGLRYNEQFF.

There are a few counts of this clonotype. The V and J genes are TRBV6-2 or TRBV6-3 and TRBJ2-7; 10 nucleotides align to TRBD2. Per germline, CDR1 MNHEY and CDR2 SVGEGT. Losses at the gene ends were 7 bases for V and 5 bases for J; bases not matched to a gene: 11. CDR3 length: 15 residues. CDR3 nucleotides: TGTGCCAGCAAAGCGGGGGGGCGAATATTGGACGAGCAGTACGTC. The encoded protein is CASKAGGRILDEQYV.

This chain uses TRBV3-1 with TRBJ2-5, with D unresolved. The germline V and J ends were trimmed by 0 bases and 5 bases, with 25 bases remaining between them. The germline V gene encodes CDR1 LGHDT and CDR2 YNNKEL (reference sequence). CDR3 length: 19 residues. CDR3 DNA: TGTGCCAGCAGCCAAGATCTGGGATTTTCCCCCGACCTAAAGGAGACCCAGTACTTC. Translation: CASSQDLGFSPDLKETQYF.

This chain connects TRBV14 to TRBJ1-1; D is uncertain. Between the trimmed V and J ends, which lost 1 base and 6 bases, there was a span of 9 bases. The CDR3 spans 13 residues. CDR1 and CDR2 (germline): SGHDN, FVKESK. In DNA, the CDR3 is TGTGCCAGCAGCCAAGCGGGGTGGGCTGAAGCTTTCTTT. Amino acids: CASSQAGWAEAFF.

V usage is TRBV19 and J usage is TRBJ2-1; D ambiguous. Deletions cut 1 base from V and 3 bases from J, with 10 bases between. The CDR3 contains 15 residues. Germline V lookup: CDR1 LNHDA, CDR2 SQIVND (reference sequence). The CDR3 DNA reads as TGTGCCAGTAGTATAGTTGAGACGGGCTACAATGAGCAGTTCTTC. The encoded protein is CASSIVETGYNEQFF.

About this clonotype: The germline gene is not matched at one end of the junction; a read error may be the cause. The V call is TRBV6-5, the J call TRBJ2-5; 10 bases fit TRBD1. Looked up from germline, CDR1 is MNHEY and CDR2 is SVGAGI. The CDR3 is 16 amino acids. This CDR3 reads CASSYSGQGTQEIQYF. The CDR3 DNA reads as TGTGCCAGCAGTTACTCGGGACAGGGGACCCAAGAGATCCAGTACTTC.

About this clonotype itself: Just one base apart from a much larger clone, this may be a read error. The chain carries TRBV7-6 and TRBJ1-1, with TRBD1 identical over 8 bases. The CDR3 totals 14 residues. Per germline, CDR1 SGHVS and CDR2 FNYEAQ. CDR3 coding DNA: TGTGTCAGCAGCTCCGGACAGGGCCTTTCTGAAGCTTTCTTT. Encoded protein: CVSSSGQGLSEAFF.

V usage is TRBV20-1 and J usage is TRBJ2-5; D uncertain. The germline gives CDR1 DFQATT, CDR2 SNEGSKA (reference sequence). Trimming left V 2 bases short and J 1 base short, with 8 bases between. The length of the CDR3 is 13 residues. CDR3 sequence (DNA): TGCAGTGCTAGACTCGGCAGCCAAGAGACCCAGTACTTC. The encoded protein is CSARLGSQETQYF.

The rearrangement links TRBV19 to TRBJ2-7, with D perhaps assigned TRBD1 or TRBD2 (5 bases each). Germline-derived CDR1 and CDR2 are LNHDA and SQIVND (reference sequence). Deletions cut 7 bases from V and 2 bases from J, with 15 bases between. There are 14 residues in the CDR3. The CDR3 sequence is CASTPGTGTYEQYF. CDR3 in DNA: TGTGCCAGTACTCCCGGGACGGGAACCTACGAGCAGTACTTC.

The gene calls are TRBV5-6 and TRBJ2-7; possibly TRBD1 or TRBD2 for D (5 bases each). The CDR3 is 16 amino acids. Trimming cost V 3 bases and J 3 bases, with 19 bases left between them. Germline V CDR1 and CDR2: SGHDT, YYEEEE. The CDR3 spells CASSWTGTAPYYEQYF. CDR3 sequence (DNA): TGTGCCAGCAGCTGGACCGGGACGGCACCTTACTACGAGCAGTACTTC.

J is TRBJ2-3 and V is TRBV7-6; D is unresolved. The CDR3 is 15 amino acids. Germline V gene lookup returns CDR1 SGHVS and CDR2 FNYEAQ. The ends were cut back, 5 bases at V and 2 bases at J, with 14 bases in the middle. The chain's CDR3 is CASSPSWAPTDTQYF. In nucleotides, the CDR3 is TGTGCCAGCAGCCCTAGTTGGGCCCCCACAGATACGCAGTATTTT.

This clonotype turned up a few times. V gene TRBV4-1 combines with J gene TRBJ2-1; no firm D call. V lost 2 bases and J 6 bases, leaving 11 bases between the germline ends. Germline loops: CDR1 MGHRA, CDR2 YSYEKL. CDR3 length: 14 residues. This CDR3 is CASSQLVGFNEQFF. In DNA, the CDR3 is TGCGCCAGCAGCCAATTAGTTGGATTCAATGAGCAGTTCTTC.

The chain recombines TRBV6-2 or TRBV6-3 with TRBJ2-1; 8 bases line up with TRBD1. Losses at the gene ends were 0 bases for V and 2 bases for J; bases not matched to a gene: 6. Per germline, CDR1 MNHEY and CDR2 SVGEGT. The CDR3 is 17 amino acids. The DNA for the CDR3 is TGTGCCAGCAGTTACTCCCGGACAGGGTGGCCCTACAATGAGCAGTTCTTC. Amino acid sequence: CASSYSRTGWPYNEQFF.

The chain carries TRBV18 and TRBJ1-1; D may be TRBD1 (5 bases). The V gene's germline CDR1 is KGHSH and CDR2 LQKENI. There are 15 residues in the CDR3. V dropped 3 bases and J dropped 4 bases, with 15 bases sitting between them. As DNA, the CDR3 is TGTGCCAGCTCACCTCCTTCGCAGGGAGGCACTGAAGCTTTCTTT. It specifies CASSPPSQGGTEAFF.

This clonotype showed up just a few times. The J gene is TRBJ2-1, the V gene TRBV7-9; 8 bases line up with TRBD1. CDR1 is SEHNR, CDR2 FQNEAQ, per germline (reference sequence). The CDR3 runs 13 residues. The J segment lost 10 bases and the V segment lost 5 bases, leaving 7 bases of the junction unmatched. Here the CDR3 DNA reads TGTGCCAGCAGCGAACAGGGGGTAAAGGAGCAGTTCTTC. Translated, it gives CASSEQGVKEQFF.

The chain employs TRBV5-5 and TRBJ2-3, with 9 bases lining up with TRBD1. The ends lost 1 base at V and 1 base at J; junction bases unmatched: 4. CDR1 and CDR2 from the germline V gene are SGHKS and YYEKEE (reference sequence). CDR3 length equals 16 residues. In DNA form, the CDR3 reads TGTGCCAGCAGCTTGTACAGGGGGCGCGGCACAGATACGCAGTATTTT. It codes for CASSLYRGRGTDTQYF.

As for this clonotype: A read error may be the cause here, since a much bigger clone is one base away. The CDR3 region has the DNA TGTGCCAGCAGCCCTCTTAGTAGGGTTCAGGTCAACGTCCTGACTTTC. This encodes CASSPLSRVQVNVLTF. The V and J genes are TRBV12-3 or TRBV12-4 and TRBJ2-6, with D unclear. Trimming cost V 6 bases and J 9 bases, with 21 bases left between them. The CDR3 extends over 16 amino acids.

This clonotype was seen a few times. This chain links TRBV5-6 with TRBJ1-2; D possibly corresponds to TRBD1 (5 bases). This CDR3 is 14 amino acids long. Germline lookup yields CDR1 SGHDT and CDR2 YYEEEE. Trimming removed 3 bases from V and 4 bases from J, with 13 bases in between. Here the CDR3 DNA reads TGTGCCAGCAGCTCTCGGGGCAGAATCTATGGCTACACCTTC. Protein product: CASSSRGRIYGYTF. The full variable domain, in which reference TRBV5-6 and TRBJ1-2 provide the parts outside the CDR3, is DAGVTQSPTHLIKTRGQQVTLRCSPKSGHDTVSWYQQALGQGPQFIFQYYEEEERQRGNFPDRFSGHQFPNYSSELNVNALLLGDSALYLCASSSRGRIYGYTFGSGTRLTVV.

The chain links TRBV10-3 to TRBJ2-7; D is perhaps TRBD2 (5 bases). The V gene lost 3 bases and the J gene lost 5 bases, with 11 bases spanning the gap. This CDR3 contains 13 residues. Germline V lookup: CDR1 ENHRY, CDR2 SYGVKD. CDR3 in amino acids: CAISDGVGNEQYF. Written as DNA, the CDR3 is TGTGCCATCAGTGACGGGGTCGGAAACGAGCAGTACTTC.

The rearrangement uses TRBV25-1 and TRBJ2-5, with 7 bases matching TRBD1. CDR1 is MGHDK and CDR2 is SYGVNS in the germline V gene. This CDR3 is built from 17 residues. V was pared by 4 bases and J by 0 bases, with 11 bases of the junction left unmatched. CDR3 residues: CASSGPDRRRYQETQYF. The CDR3 DNA sequence: TGTGCCAGCAGTGGACCGGACAGGAGAAGGTACCAAGAGACCCAGTACTTC.